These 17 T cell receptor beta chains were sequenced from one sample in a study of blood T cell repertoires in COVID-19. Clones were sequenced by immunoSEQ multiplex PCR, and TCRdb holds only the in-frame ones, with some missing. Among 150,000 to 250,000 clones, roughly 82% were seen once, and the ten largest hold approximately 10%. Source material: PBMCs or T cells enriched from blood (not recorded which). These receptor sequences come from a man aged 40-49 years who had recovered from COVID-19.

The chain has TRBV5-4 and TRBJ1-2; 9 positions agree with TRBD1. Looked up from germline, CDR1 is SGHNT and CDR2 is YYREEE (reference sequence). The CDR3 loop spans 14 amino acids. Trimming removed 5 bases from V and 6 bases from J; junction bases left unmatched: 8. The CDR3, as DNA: TGTGCCAGCAGTCAAACAGGGGGCGTAGATGGCTACACCTTC. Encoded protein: CASSQTGGVDGYTF.

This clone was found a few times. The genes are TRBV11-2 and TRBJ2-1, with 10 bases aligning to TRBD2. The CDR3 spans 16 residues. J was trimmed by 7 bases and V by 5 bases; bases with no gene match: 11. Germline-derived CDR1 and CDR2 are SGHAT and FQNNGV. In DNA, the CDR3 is TGTGCCAGCAGCCCCAGAGGGAGCGGGAGGGATAATGAGCAGTTCTTC. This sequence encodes CASSPRGSGRDNEQFF.

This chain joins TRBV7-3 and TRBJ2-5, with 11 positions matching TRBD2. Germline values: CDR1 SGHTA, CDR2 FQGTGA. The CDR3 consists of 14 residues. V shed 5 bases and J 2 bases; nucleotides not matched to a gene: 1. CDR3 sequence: CASSPSGRQETQYF. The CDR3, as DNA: TGTGCCAGCAGCCCTAGCGGGAGGCAAGAGACCCAGTACTTC.

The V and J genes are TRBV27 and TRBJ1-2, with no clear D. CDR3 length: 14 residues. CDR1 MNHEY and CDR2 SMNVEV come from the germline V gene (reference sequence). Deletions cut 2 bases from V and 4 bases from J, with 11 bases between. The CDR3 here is CASSLTMGLYGYTF. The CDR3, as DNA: TGTGCCAGCAGTTTAACTATGGGTCTCTATGGCTACACCTTC.

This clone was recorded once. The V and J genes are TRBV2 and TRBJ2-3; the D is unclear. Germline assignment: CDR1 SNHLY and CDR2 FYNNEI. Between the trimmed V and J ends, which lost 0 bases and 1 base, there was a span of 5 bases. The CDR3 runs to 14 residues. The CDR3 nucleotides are TGTGCCAGCAGTGAAGCGGCACGCACAGATACGCAGTATTTT. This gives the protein CASSEAARTDTQYF.

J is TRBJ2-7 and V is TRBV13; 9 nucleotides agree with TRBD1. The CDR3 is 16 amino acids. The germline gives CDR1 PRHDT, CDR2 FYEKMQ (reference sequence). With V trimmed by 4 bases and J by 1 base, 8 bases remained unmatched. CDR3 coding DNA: TGTGCCAGCAGCTCCCCGGGACAGGGCCTTTCCTACGAGCAGTACTTC. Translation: CASSSPGQGLSYEQYF.

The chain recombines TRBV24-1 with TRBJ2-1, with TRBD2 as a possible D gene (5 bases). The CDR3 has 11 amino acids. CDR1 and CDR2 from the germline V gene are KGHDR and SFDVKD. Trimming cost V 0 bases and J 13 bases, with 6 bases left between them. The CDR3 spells CATSDLTSQFF. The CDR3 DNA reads TGTGCCACCAGTGATTTGACTAGTCAGTTCTTC.

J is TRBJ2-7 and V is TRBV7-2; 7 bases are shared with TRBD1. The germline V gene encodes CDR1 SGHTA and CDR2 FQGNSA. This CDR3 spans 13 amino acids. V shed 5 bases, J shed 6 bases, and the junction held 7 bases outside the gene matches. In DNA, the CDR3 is TGTGCCAGCAGCCCCCAGACAGGGTCCGAGCAGTACGTC. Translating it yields CASSPQTGSEQYV.

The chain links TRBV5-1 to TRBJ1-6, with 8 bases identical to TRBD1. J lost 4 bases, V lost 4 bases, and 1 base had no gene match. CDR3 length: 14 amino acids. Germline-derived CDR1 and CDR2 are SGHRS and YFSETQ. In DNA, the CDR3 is TGCGCCAGCAGCCGGACAGGGTATAATTCACCCCTCCACTTT. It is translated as CASSRTGYNSPLHF. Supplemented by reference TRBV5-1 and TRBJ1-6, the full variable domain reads KAGVTQTPRYLIKTRGQQVTLSCSPISGHRSVSWYQQTPGQGLQFLFEYFSETQRNKGNFPGRFSGRQFSNSRSEMNVSTLELGDSALYLCASSRTGYNSPLHFGNGTRLTVT.

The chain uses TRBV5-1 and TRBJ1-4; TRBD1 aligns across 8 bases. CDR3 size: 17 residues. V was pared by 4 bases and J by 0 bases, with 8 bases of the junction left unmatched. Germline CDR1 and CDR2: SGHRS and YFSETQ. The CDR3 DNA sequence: TGCGCCAGCAGCCTCCGACAGGGGCTCCCAACTAATGAAAAACTGTTTTTT. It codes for CASSLRQGLPTNEKLFF.

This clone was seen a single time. CDR3 sequence (DNA): TGTGCCAGCACCCTCCAGGGGATATTGAACACTGAAGCTTTCTTT. Translation gives CASTLQGILNTEAFF. V is TRBV5-4 and J is TRBJ1-1, with D perhaps matching TRBD1 (6 bases). Germline CDR1 is SGHNT and CDR2 is YYREEE (reference sequence). CDR3 length: 15 amino acids. The V gene lost 6 bases and the J gene lost 0 bases, with 15 bases spanning the gap.

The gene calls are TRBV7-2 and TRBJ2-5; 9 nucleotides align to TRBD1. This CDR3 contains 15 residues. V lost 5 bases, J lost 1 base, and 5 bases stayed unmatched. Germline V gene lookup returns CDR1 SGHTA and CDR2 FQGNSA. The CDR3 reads CASSQNRGPQETQYF. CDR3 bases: TGTGCCAGCAGCCAAAACAGGGGGCCCCAAGAGACCCAGTACTTC.

The CDR3 spells CASSSTGLSGNTIYF. As DNA, the CDR3 is TGTGCCAGCAGTTCCACAGGGCTTTCTGGAAACACCATATATTTT. This chain connects TRBV6-5 to TRBJ1-3; possibly TRBD1 for D (6 bases). The CDR3 is made up of 15 amino acids. Trimming removed 4 bases at V and 1 base at J, with 11 bases between. Germline CDR1 and CDR2: MNHEY and SVGAGI.

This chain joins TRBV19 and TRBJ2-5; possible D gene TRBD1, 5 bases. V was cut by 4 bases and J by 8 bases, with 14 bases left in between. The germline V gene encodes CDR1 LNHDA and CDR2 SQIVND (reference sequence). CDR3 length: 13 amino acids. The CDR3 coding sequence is TGTGCCAGTAGTAACGCCGCTAGGGGAACCCAGTACTTC. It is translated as CASSNAARGTQYF. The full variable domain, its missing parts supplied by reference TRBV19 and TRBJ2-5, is DGGITQSPKYLFRKEGQNVTLSCEQNLNHDAMYWYRQDPGQGLRLIYYSQIVNDFQKGDIAEGYSVSREKKESFPLTVTSAQKNPTAFYLCASSNAARGTQYFGPGTRLLVL.

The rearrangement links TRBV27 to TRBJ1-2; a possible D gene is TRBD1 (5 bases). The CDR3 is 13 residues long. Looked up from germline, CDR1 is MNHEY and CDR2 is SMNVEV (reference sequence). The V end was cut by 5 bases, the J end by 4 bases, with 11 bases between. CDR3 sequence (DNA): TGTGCCAGCAGTGGCGGGGCAGGCTATGGCTACACCTTC. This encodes CASSGGAGYGYTF.

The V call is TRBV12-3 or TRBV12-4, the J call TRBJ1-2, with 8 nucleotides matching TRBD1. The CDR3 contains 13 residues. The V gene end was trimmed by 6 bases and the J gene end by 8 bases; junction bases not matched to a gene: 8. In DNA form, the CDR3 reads TGTGCCAGCAGATCCGGACAGGGTCGAGGCTACACCTTC. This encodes CASRSGQGRGYTF.

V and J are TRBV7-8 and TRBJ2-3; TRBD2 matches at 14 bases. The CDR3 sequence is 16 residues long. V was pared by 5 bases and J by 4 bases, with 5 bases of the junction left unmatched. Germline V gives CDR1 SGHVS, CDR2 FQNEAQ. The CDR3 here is CASSHGLAGGSDTQYF. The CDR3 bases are TGTGCCAGCAGCCATGGACTAGCGGGAGGTTCAGATACGCAGTATTTT.